This T cell receptor beta chain stems from a study of cytomegalovirus exposure and HLA in healthy donors. Study results and caveats: Researchers reportedly found TCR beta sequences accurately predicted most subjects' HLA-A and HLA-B alleles. Several of the most significant clusters were apparently associated with common viral pathogens in a later analysis. CMV antigen specificity of a few CMV-associated chains was confirmed in vitro.

Comment on this clone: Its target is unknown.

Germline V lookup: CDR1 LNHDA, CDR2 SQIVND (reference sequence). V lost 8 bases, J lost 7 bases, and 17 bases lay in between. The CDR3 runs 13 residues. Vbeta (60) and Jbeta (13) primers were used in the PCR. Measured with immunoSEQ multiplex PCR; TCRdb has only the in-frame clones, and not every one. Of about 150,000 clones listed, over 70% are singletons. Source material: PBMCs. The chain couples TRBV19 to TRBJ1-1; D unresolved. The receptor comes from a woman in her forties in good health and CMV-seronegative. The CDR3 region is CASRPKVRDEAFF. In nucleotides, the CDR3 is TGTGCCAGTCGGCCAAAGGTCCGGGATGAAGCTTTCTTT.